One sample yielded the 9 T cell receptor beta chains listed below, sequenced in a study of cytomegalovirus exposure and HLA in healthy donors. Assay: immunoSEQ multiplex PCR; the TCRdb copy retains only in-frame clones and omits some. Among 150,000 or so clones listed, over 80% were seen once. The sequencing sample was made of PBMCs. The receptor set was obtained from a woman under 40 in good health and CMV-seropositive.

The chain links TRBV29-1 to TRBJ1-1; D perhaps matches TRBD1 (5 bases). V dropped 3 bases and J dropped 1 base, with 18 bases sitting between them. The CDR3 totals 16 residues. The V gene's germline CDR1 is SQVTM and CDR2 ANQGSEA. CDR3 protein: CSVEGTTALSNTEAFF. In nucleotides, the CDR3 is TGCAGCGTTGAGGGAACGACAGCCCTTTCGAACACTGAAGCTTTCTTT. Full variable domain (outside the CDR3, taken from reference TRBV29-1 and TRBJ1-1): SAVISQKPSRDICQRGTSLTIQCQVDSQVTMMFWYRQQPGQSLTLIATANQGSEATYESGFVIDKFPISRPNLTFSTLTVSNMSPEDSSIYLCSVEGTTALSNTEAFFGQGTRLTVV.

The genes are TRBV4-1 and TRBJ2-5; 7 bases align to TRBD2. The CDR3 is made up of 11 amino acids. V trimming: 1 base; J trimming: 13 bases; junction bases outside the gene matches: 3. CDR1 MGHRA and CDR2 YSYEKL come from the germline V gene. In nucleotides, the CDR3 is TGCGCCAGCAGCCAAGGGACTAGGGTGTACTTC. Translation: CASSQGTRVYF.

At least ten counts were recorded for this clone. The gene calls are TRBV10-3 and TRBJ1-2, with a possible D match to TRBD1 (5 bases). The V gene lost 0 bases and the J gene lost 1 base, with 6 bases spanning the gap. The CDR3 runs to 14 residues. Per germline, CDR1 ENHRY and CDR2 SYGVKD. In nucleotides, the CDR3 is TGTGCCATCAGTGAGTCCGGGGGTAACTATGGCTACACCTTC. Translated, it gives CAISESGGNYGYTF.

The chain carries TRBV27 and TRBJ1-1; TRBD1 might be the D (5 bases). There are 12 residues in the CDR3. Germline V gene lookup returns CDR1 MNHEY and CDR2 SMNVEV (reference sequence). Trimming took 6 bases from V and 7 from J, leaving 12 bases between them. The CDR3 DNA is TGTGCCAGCAGCCAACTAAGGGGTGAAGCTTTCTTT. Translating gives CASSQLRGEAFF.

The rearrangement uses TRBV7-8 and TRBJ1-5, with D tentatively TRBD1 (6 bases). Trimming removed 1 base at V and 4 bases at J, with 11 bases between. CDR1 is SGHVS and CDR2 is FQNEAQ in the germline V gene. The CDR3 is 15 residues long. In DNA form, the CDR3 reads TGTGCCAGCAGCTTAGGGGGGGGCGGGAATCAGCCCCAGCATTTT. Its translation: CASSLGGGGNQPQHF.

CDR3 nucleotide sequence: TGCGCCAGCAGTCAGAGGACAGGGCGAAGTGGAAACACCATATATTTT. This codes for CASSQRTGRSGNTIYF. The rearrangement links TRBV23-1 to TRBJ1-3; 8 bases fit TRBD1. TRBV23-1 is identified as an open reading frame with a role that is uncertain. The CDR3 totals 16 residues. With V trimmed by 3 bases and J by 3 bases, 7 bases remained unmatched.

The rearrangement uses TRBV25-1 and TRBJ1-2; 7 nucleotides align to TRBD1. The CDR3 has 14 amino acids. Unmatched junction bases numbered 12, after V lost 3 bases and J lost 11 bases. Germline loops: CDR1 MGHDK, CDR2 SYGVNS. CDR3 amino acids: CASSDPGQPGRYTF. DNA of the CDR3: TGTGCCAGCAGTGACCCGGGACAGCCCGGCCGGTACACCTTC.

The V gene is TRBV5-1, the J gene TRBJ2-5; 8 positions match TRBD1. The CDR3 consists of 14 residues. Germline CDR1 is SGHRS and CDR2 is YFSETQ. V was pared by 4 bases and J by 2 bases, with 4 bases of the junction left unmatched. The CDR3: CASSLRTGQETQYF. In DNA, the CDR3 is TGCGCCAGCAGCCTGCGGACAGGGCAAGAGACCCAGTACTTC.

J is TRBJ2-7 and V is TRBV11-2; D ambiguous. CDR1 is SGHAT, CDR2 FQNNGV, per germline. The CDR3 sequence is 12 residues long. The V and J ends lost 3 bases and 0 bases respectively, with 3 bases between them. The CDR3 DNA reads TGTGCCAGCAGCTTGAGCTCCTACGAGCAGTACTTC. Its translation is CASSLSSYEQYF.